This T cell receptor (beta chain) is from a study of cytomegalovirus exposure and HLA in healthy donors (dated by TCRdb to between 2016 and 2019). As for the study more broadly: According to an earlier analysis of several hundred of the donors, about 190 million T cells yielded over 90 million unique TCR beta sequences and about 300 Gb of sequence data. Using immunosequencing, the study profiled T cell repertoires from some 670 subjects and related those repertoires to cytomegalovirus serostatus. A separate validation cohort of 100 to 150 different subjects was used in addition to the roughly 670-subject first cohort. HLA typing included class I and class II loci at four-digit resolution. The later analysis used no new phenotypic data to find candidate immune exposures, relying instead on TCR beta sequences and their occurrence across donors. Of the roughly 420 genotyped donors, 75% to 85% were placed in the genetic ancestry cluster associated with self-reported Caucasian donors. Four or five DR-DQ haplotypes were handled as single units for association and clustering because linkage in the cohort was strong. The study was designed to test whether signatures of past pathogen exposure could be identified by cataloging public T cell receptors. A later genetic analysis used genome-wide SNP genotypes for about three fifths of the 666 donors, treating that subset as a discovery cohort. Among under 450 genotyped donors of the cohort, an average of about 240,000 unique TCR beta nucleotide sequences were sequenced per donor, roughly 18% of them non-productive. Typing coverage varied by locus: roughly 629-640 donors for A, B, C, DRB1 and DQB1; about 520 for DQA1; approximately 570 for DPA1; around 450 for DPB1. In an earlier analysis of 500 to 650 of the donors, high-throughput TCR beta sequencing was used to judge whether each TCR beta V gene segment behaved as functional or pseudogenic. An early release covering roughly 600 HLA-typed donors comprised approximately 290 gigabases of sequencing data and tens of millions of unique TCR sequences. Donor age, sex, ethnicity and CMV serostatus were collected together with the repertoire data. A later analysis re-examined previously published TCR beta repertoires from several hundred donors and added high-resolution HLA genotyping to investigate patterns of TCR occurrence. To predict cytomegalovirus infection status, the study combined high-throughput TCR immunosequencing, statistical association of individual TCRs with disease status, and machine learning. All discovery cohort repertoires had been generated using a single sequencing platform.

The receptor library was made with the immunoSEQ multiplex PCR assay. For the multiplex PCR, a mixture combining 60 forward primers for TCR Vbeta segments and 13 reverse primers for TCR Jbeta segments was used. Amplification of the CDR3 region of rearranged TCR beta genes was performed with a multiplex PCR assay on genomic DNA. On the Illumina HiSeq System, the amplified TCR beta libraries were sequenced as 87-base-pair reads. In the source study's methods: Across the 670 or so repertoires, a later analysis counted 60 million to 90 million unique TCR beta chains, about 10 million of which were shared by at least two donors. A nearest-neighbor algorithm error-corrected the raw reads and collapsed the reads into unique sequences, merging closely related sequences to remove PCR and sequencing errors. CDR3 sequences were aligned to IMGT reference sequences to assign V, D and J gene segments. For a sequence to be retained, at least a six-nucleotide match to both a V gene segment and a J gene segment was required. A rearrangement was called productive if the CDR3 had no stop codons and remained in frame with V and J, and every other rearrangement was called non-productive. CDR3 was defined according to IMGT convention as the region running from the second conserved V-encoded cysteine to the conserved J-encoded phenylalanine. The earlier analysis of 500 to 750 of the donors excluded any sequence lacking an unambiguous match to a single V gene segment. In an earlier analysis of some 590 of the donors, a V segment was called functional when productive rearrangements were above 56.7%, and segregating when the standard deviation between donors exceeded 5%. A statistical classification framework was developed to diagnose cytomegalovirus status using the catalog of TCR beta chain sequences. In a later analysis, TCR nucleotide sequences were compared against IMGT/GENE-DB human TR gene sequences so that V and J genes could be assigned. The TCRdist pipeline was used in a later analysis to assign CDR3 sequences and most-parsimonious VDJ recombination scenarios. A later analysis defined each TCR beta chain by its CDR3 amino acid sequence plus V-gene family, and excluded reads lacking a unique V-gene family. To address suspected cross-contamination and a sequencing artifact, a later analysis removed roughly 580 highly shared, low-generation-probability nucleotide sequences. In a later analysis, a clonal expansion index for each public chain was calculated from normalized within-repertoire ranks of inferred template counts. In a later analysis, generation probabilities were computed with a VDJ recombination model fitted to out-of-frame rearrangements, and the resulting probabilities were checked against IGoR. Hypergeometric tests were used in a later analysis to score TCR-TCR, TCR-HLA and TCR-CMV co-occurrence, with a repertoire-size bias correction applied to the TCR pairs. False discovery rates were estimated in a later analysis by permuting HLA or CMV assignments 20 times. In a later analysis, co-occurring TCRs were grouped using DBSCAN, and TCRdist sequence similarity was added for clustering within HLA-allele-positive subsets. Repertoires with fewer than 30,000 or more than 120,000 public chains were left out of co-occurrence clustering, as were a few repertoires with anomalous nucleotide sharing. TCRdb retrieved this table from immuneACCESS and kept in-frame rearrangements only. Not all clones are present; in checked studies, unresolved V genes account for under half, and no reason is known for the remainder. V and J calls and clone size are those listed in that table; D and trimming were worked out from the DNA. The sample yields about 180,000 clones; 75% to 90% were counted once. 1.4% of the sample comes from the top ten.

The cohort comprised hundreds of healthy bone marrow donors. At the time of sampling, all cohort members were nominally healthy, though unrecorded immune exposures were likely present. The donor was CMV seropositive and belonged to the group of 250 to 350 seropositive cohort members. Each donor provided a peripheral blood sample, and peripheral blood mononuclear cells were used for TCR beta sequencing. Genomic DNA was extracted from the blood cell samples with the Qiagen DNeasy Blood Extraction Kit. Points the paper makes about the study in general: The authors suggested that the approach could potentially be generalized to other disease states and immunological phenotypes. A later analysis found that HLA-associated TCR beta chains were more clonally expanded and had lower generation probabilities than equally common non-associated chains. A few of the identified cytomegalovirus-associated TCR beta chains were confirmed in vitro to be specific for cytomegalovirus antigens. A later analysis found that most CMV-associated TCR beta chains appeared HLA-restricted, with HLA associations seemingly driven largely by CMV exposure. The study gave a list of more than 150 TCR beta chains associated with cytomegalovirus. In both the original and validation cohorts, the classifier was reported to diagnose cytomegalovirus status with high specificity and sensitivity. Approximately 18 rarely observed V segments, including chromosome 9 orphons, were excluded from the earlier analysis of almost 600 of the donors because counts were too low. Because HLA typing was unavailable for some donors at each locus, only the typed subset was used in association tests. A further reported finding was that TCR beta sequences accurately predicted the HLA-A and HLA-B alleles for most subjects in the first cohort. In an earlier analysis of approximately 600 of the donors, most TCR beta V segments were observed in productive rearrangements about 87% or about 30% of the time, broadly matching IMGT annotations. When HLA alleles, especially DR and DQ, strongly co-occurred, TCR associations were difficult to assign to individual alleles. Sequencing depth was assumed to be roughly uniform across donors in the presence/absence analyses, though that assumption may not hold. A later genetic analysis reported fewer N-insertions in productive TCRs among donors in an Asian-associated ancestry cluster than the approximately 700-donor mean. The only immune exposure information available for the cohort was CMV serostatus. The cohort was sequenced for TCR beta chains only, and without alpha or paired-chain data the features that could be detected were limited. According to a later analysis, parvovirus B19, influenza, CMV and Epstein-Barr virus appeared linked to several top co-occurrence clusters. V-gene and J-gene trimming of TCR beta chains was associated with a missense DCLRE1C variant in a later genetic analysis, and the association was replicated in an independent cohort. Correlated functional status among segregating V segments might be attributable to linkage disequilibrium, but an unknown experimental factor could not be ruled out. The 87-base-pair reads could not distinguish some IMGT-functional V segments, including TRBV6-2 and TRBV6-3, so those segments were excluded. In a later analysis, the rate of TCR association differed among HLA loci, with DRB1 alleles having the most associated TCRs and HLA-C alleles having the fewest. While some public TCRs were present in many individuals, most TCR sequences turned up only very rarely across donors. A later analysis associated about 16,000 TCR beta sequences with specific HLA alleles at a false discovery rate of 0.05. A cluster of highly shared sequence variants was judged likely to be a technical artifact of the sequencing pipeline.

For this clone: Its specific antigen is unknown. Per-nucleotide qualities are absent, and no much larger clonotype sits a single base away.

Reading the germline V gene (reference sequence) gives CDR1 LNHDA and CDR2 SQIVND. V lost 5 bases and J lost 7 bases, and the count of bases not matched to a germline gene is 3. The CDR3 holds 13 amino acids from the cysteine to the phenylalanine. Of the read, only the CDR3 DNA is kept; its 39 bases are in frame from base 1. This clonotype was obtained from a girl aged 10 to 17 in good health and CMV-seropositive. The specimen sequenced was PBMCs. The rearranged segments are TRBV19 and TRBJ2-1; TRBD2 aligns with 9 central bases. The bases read TGTGCCAGTAGTGATAGCGGGAGTAATGAGCAGTTCTTC. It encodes CASSDSGSNEQFF. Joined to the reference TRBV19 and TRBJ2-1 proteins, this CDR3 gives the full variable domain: DGGITQSPKYLFRKEGQNVTLSCEQNLNHDAMYWYRQDPGQGLRLIYYSQIVNDFQKGDIAEGYSVSREKKESFPLTVTSAQKNPTAFYLCASSDSGSNEQFFGPGTRLTVL.